Each of the 28 T cell receptor beta chains below was sequenced from the same sample in a study of blood T cell repertoires in COVID-19. Profiling relied on immunoSEQ multiplex PCR, and the TCRdb table lists in-frame clones only, not all of them. In the table there are under 400,000 clones, almost 90% of which are singletons. Sample: PBMCs or T cells enriched from blood (not recorded which). The receptor set was obtained from a woman under 40 who had been exposed to COVID-19.

The CDR3 here is CASSGGQGHTDTQYF. For the CDR3, the DNA is TGTGCCAGCAGCGGCGGACAGGGGCACACAGATACGCAGTATTTT. The chain has TRBV7-3 and TRBJ2-3, with 9 bases fitting TRBD1. This CDR3 has 15 amino acids. In germline, CDR1 is SGHTA, CDR2 FQGTGA. J gave up 2 bases and V 5 bases, and 5 bases lay outside the gene matches.

The V gene is TRBV30, the J gene TRBJ1-3; 9 bases map to TRBD1. The CDR3 spans 20 residues. The germline CDR1 and CDR2 sequences are GTSNPN and SVGIG (reference sequence). The J segment lost 0 bases and the V segment lost 0 bases, leaving 15 bases of the junction unmatched. CDR3 amino acids: CAWSVLPNWDRVNSGNTIYF. In DNA form, the CDR3 reads TGTGCCTGGAGTGTACTCCCAAACTGGGACAGGGTAAACTCTGGAAACACCATATATTTT.

This chain links TRBV19 with TRBJ2-1; 10 bases are shared with TRBD2. The CDR3 covers 15 residues. The germline V gene has CDR1 LNHDA and CDR2 SQIVND (reference sequence). J gave up 9 bases and V 5 bases, and 10 bases lay outside the gene matches. This chain's CDR3 is CASSLLGTSVSEQFF. The CDR3 DNA follows: TGTGCCAGTAGTTTGCTCGGGACTAGCGTGTCTGAGCAGTTCTTC.

This clone has just one count. The chain joins TRBV4-2 to TRBJ2-1; TRBD2 matches 7 bases. The CDR3 extends over 14 amino acids. The V and J ends lost 1 base and 5 bases, in that order; junction bases with no gene match: 2. Germline values: CDR1 LGHNA, CDR2 YNFKEQ. The CDR3 DNA reads as TGTGCCAGCAGCCAAGGGGGGAGGGACAATGAGCAGTTCTTC. Protein product: CASSQGGRDNEQFF.

The CDR3 nucleotides read TGTGCCAGCAGTGGACAGGGGGCGGACTATGGCTACACCTTC. Residues: CASSGQGADYGYTF. This rearrangement joins TRBV2 to TRBJ1-2, with 10 positions matching TRBD1. V was clipped by 4 bases and J by 3 bases; unmatched bases: 2. This CDR3 spans 14 amino acids. Germline values: CDR1 SNHLY, CDR2 FYNNEI.

The J gene is TRBJ1-2, the V gene TRBV28; 7 bases align to TRBD1. The V segment lost 6 bases and the J segment 0 bases; nucleotides outside the gene matches: 4. The CDR3 consists of 14 residues. The germline gives CDR1 MDHEN, CDR2 SYDVKM. CDR3 region: CASRPGQPNYGYTF. CDR3 in DNA: TGTGCCAGCAGACCGGGACAGCCTAACTATGGCTACACCTTC.

J is TRBJ2-7 and V is TRBV7-9; TRBD2 agrees at 8 bases. The germline V gene encodes CDR1 SEHNR and CDR2 FQNEAQ (reference sequence). The junction had 7 bases not matched to a gene; V was cut back by 8 bases and J by 1 base. This CDR3 spans 14 amino acids. CDR3 sequence (DNA): TGTGCCAGCCAACCCCGGGGGGGATCCTACGAGCAGTACTTC. Its protein product is CASQPRGGSYEQYF.

V usage is TRBV5-5 and J usage is TRBJ2-7; D is ambiguous. This CDR3 contains 14 residues. Germline values: CDR1 SGHKS, CDR2 YYEKEE (reference sequence). Trimming stripped 0 bases from V and 3 bases from J, with 10 bases between. The CDR3 spells CASSLGQNVYEQYF. In DNA, the CDR3 is TGTGCCAGCAGCTTGGGGCAGAACGTCTACGAGCAGTACTTC.

The V gene is TRBV12-3 or TRBV12-4, the J gene TRBJ2-2, with D possibly being TRBD1 (5 bases). The CDR3 contains 13 residues. The V end lost 6 bases, the J end lost 5 bases, and 10 bases lay between the germline ends. The CDR3 here is CASSNTGTGELFF. The CDR3 DNA reads TGTGCCAGCAGCAACACAGGAACCGGGGAGCTGTTTTTT.

This sequence joins TRBV5-1 and TRBJ2-3; 7 bases agree with TRBD1. Germline-derived CDR1 and CDR2 are SGHRS and YFSETQ. The ends lost 0 bases at V and 4 bases at J; junction bases unmatched: 5. The CDR3 contains 15 residues. The chain's CDR3 is CASSLGQGTADTQYF. CDR3 coding DNA: TGCGCCAGCAGCTTGGGACAGGGTACGGCAGATACGCAGTATTTT.

The chain combines TRBV10-1 with TRBJ2-7; TRBD2 aligns across 8 bases. V was pared by 8 bases and J by 6 bases, with 9 bases of the junction left unmatched. CDR3 length: 13 residues. Looked up from germline, CDR1 is WNHNN and CDR2 is SYGVQD (reference sequence). The CDR3 reads CASRQSSGSEQYF. The CDR3 coding sequence is TGCGCCAGCCGCCAAAGCAGCGGGAGCGAGCAGTACTTC.

The chain recombines TRBV28 with TRBJ2-7; 7 nucleotides align to TRBD1. The CDR3 is 13 amino acids. V dropped 6 bases and J dropped 7; count of bases not matched to a gene: 9. Germline CDR1 and CDR2: MDHEN and SYDVKM. The CDR3 nucleotides are TGTGCCAGCAGGAAAGGGACAGTTTATGAGCAGTACTTC. It encodes CASRKGTVYEQYF. Together with reference TRBV28 and TRBJ2-7, the CDR3 gives the full variable domain: DVKVTQSSRYLVKRTGEKVFLECVQDMDHENMFWYRQDPGLGLRLIYFSYDVKMKEKGDIPEGYSVSREKKERFSLILESASTNQTSMYLCASRKGTVYEQYFGPGTRLTVT.

The J gene is TRBJ2-2, the V gene TRBV10-3, with 9 bases fitting TRBD1. CDR3 length: 17 amino acids. In germline, CDR1 is ENHRY, CDR2 SYGVKD. Trimming cost V 6 bases and J 8 bases; bases outside gene matches: 16. The CDR3 DNA reads as TGTGCCATCAGCAAGCCGGGACAGGGAACACTTTCGGGGGAGCTGTTTTTT. Translation: CAISKPGQGTLSGELFF.

CDR3 residues: CASSLAGTSGNEQFF. The CDR3 DNA reads TGTGCCAGCAGCCTCGCCGGGACTAGCGGTAATGAGCAGTTCTTC. The chain recombines TRBV9 with TRBJ2-1; 11 bases match TRBD2. CDR1 is SGDLS and CDR2 is YYNGEE in the germline V gene. The CDR3 spans 15 residues. J gave up 7 bases and V 4 bases, and 7 bases lay outside the gene matches.

V is TRBV15 and J is TRBJ2-5; perhaps TRBD1 as D (5 bases). The CDR3 loop spans 14 amino acids. V was cut by 0 bases and J by 1 base, with 6 bases left in between. Germline V gives CDR1 LNHNV, CDR2 YYDKDF (reference sequence). The CDR3 nucleotides read TGTGCCACCAGCAGAGACAGGGCCCAAGAGACCCAGTACTTC. This encodes CATSRDRAQETQYF. The entire variable domain, with the rest obtained from reference TRBV15 and TRBJ2-5, is as follows: DAMVIQNPRYQVTQFGKPVTLSCSQTLNHNVMYWYQQKSSQAPKLLFHYYDKDFNNEADTPDNFQSRRPNTSFCFLDIRSPGLGDTAMYLCATSRDRAQETQYFGPGTRLLVL.

Points on this clone: Other DNA sequences from this sample encode an identical CDR3 as well. The chain employs TRBV7-9 and TRBJ1-2, with a tentative D call TRBD1 (5 bases). Deletions cut 3 bases from V and 5 bases from J, with 10 bases between. This CDR3 has 13 amino acids. Looked up from germline, CDR1 is SEHNR and CDR2 is FQNEAQ (reference sequence). CDR3 residues: CASSFDSGYGYTF. CDR3 DNA: TGTGCCAGCAGCTTTGACTCAGGGTATGGCTACACCTTC. The whole variable domain, filled in from reference TRBV7-9 and TRBJ1-2, reads DTGVSQNPRHKITKRGQNVTFRCDPISEHNRLYWYRQTLGQGPEFLTYFQNEAQLEKSRLLSDRFSAERPKGSFSTLEIQRTEQGDSAMYLCASSFDSGYGYTFGSGTRLTVV.

This clone was observed a single time. The J gene is TRBJ2-1, the V gene TRBV11-3; D perhaps matches TRBD2 (5 bases). The CDR3 runs to 12 residues. Germline V lookup: CDR1 SGHNT, CDR2 YENEEA. Trimming removed 4 bases at V and 5 bases at J, with 6 bases between. Written as DNA, the CDR3 is TGTGCCAGCAGCTGGACTGACAATGAGCAGTTCTTC. This translates into CASSWTDNEQFF. Full variable domain (outside the CDR3, taken from reference TRBV11-3 and TRBJ2-1): EAGVVQSPRYKIIEKKQPVAFWCNPISGHNTLYWYLQNLGQGPELLIRYENEEAVDDSQLPKDRFSAERLKGVDSTLKIQPAELGDSAVYLCASSWTDNEQFFGPGTRLTVL.

The chain carries TRBV29-1 and TRBJ2-7, with D tentatively TRBD1 (6 bases). The germline V gene has CDR1 SQVTM and CDR2 ANQGSEA. The V end lost 0 bases, the J end lost 3 bases, and 15 bases lay between the germline ends. The CDR3 runs to 15 residues. The CDR3 loop is CSVEEYGTTNYEQYF. The CDR3 DNA follows: TGCAGCGTTGAAGAATACGGGACAACTAACTACGAGCAGTACTTC.

The gene calls are TRBV29-1 and TRBJ2-6; D may be TRBD1 (5 bases). Trimming cost V 4 bases and J 0 bases, with 7 bases left between them. The CDR3 loop spans 14 amino acids. Germline-derived CDR1 and CDR2 are SQVTM and ANQGSEA. CDR3 region: CSVAQVSGANVLTF. The CDR3 region has the DNA TGCAGCGTTGCACAGGTCTCTGGGGCCAACGTCCTGACTTTC.

This chain connects TRBV27 to TRBJ2-1, with 12 bases identical to TRBD2. Germline-derived CDR1 and CDR2 are MNHEY and SMNVEV (reference sequence). Trimming took 8 bases from V and 6 from J; bases not matched to a gene: 5. This CDR3 has 14 residues. The CDR3 DNA sequence: TGTGCCAGCGGTAGACTAGCGGGGGTCAATGAGCAGTTCTTC. It encodes CASGRLAGVNEQFF.

This chain joins TRBV28 and TRBJ2-4, with 7 bases that match TRBD2. J lost 0 bases, V lost 10 bases, and 12 bases had no gene match. There are 16 residues in the CDR3. Germline-derived CDR1 and CDR2 are MDHEN and SYDVKM. The CDR3 nucleotides are TGTGCCACCAGGGCTAGCGGTTCCCTAGCCAAAAACATTCAGTACTTC. Its protein product is CATRASGSLAKNIQYF.

The J gene is TRBJ2-7, the V gene TRBV20-1, with 11 bases fitting TRBD2. Germline CDR1 is DFQATT and CDR2 is SNEGSKA (reference sequence). V lost 3 bases and J lost 6; bases outside the gene matches: 10. This CDR3 region has 15 residues. The CDR3 nucleotides read TGCAGTGCTAGTAAGGGGGGACTAGCGGCCGTCGAGCAGTACTTC. Translating gives CSASKGGLAAVEQYF.

The V call is TRBV24-1, the J call TRBJ2-7, with D perhaps matching TRBD2 (6 bases). The CDR3 totals 16 residues. With 1 base removed from V and 4 bases from J, the gap between germline ends came to 16 bases. Germline V gene data show CDR1 as KGHDR and CDR2 as SFDVKD. Here the CDR3 DNA reads TGTGCCACCAGTGATTTCGAGACTAGTGGAGTGTACGAGCAGTACTTC. As protein: CATSDFETSGVYEQYF.

The chain uses TRBV18 and TRBJ2-3, with D uncertain. V lost 0 bases and J 2 bases, leaving 9 bases between the germline ends. Germline V gene lookup returns CDR1 KGHSH and CDR2 LQKENI. The CDR3 loop spans 15 amino acids. This CDR3 reads CASSPPGELTDTQYF. CDR3 in DNA: TGTGCCAGCTCACCACCGGGCGAGCTCACAGATACGCAGTATTTT. Complete variable domain (other parts from reference TRBV18 and TRBJ2-3): NAGVMQNPRHLVRRRGQEARLRCSPMKGHSHVYWYRQLPEEGLKFMVYLQKENIIDESGMPKERFSAEFPKEGPSILRIQQVVRGDSAAYFCASSPPGELTDTQYFGPGTRLTVL.

The J gene is TRBJ1-2, the V gene TRBV24-1, with 9 bases lining up with TRBD1. J was trimmed by 5 bases and V by 5 bases; bases with no gene match: 14. In germline, CDR1 is KGHDR, CDR2 SFDVKD. The CDR3 has 17 residues. CDR3 protein: CATSGLSGTGTTYGYTF. CDR3 sequence (DNA): TGTGCCACCAGTGGTTTATCCGGGACAGGGACTACTTATGGCTACACCTTC.

The chain is built from TRBV10-3 and TRBJ1-5; a possible D gene is TRBD1 (5 bases). V dropped 0 bases and J dropped 3 bases, with 9 bases sitting between them. Germline V CDR1 and CDR2: ENHRY, SYGVKD. The length of the CDR3 is 15 residues. CDR3 region: CAISESSGLNQPQHF. CDR3 DNA: TGTGCCATCAGTGAGTCCTCAGGGCTCAATCAGCCCCAGCATTTT.

V is TRBV5-1 and J is TRBJ2-1; 15 bases match TRBD2. This CDR3 comprises 19 residues. Germline V gives CDR1 SGHRS, CDR2 YFSETQ. V shed 0 bases, J shed 6 bases, and the junction held 10 bases outside the gene matches. The CDR3 loop reads CASSLEFGLAGGSGNEQFF. Here the CDR3 DNA reads TGCGCCAGCAGCTTGGAGTTCGGACTAGCGGGAGGGTCGGGCAATGAGCAGTTCTTC.

The J gene is TRBJ1-2, the V gene TRBV28, with a weak D call TRBD1 (6 bases). Trimming removed 3 bases at V and 8 bases at J, with 19 bases between. Germline assignment: CDR1 MDHEN and CDR2 SYDVKM. CDR3 length: 15 residues. The CDR3: CASSLGQGFVEGYTF. DNA for the CDR3: TGTGCCAGCAGTTTGGGGCAGGGGTTCGTCGAGGGCTACACCTTC.